The entry below gives a single TCR beta chain sequence along with its context. The clone's antigen remains unknown. There are no base qualities to consult, and no much larger clone falls within one base. The germline V gene gives CDR1 as MNHEY and CDR2 as SVGAGI. CDR3 length: 14 amino acids, cysteine to phenylalanine. Of all the DNA, just the CDR3 is kept, 42 bases in frame from base 1. The V end loses 0 bases and the J end loses 9 bases, and a stretch of 12 bases separates them. The CDR3 regions of human TCRbeta chains were analyzed by immunosequencing. The authors' pipeline ran thus. TCRs in the repertoires were compared against a reference library of SARS-CoV-2-specific TCRs that had been generated with the MIRA antigen-specificity platform. Breadth meant the fraction of unique TCRs that were SARS-CoV-2-associated, whereas depth meant the fraction of total T cells that were SARS-CoV-2-associated. Using the MIRA data, every spike-specific TCR was mapped to the spike region that the TCR reacted to and assigned to either a CD4 or a CD8 class. Log10-transformed breadth and depth values were compared by one-way ANOVA with Sidak's multiple comparisons tests. TCRdb took over this immuneACCESS table, retaining in-frame rearrangements with V and J assigned. Such tables are incomplete; in checked studies, under half of the missing clones stem from an unresolved V gene, and the remainder is unexplained. V, J and clone size derive from that table, while D and trimming were established from the DNA sequence. This sample lists about 160,000 clones; 90% to 95% were detected once. The top ten clones comprise approximately 0.97% of the sample.

Per the publication, the time point label means: baseline before first vaccination. Samples from vaccinated people were obtained from the UK trials COV001 and COV002, which included a single-blind randomized controlled phase 2/3 trial of AZD1222 (ChAdOx1 nCoV-19) in healthy adults. For TCRbeta chain sequencing, PBMC samples were collected from trial participants at day 0 and at day 28 after the second dose. This sample stems from a study of T cell responses to AZD1222 COVID-19 vaccine (dated by TCRdb to about 2021). Broadly, across the study: AZD1222 recipients whose second dose came at about 4 weeks and those whose second dose came at about 12 weeks were combined into one group, since spike-specific TCR depth and breadth did not differ between the two schedules. A total of just over 230 trial participants underwent TCR sequencing, of whom more than 200 had received two doses of AZD1222 and about 25 had received two doses of the MenACWY control vaccine. Enrollment into the trials was organized by age into subgroups of 18-55, 56-69 and 70-plus years, and those subgroups contained approximately 160, 26 and 62 TCR-sequenced participants, respectively. Overall study results and their limits: Only five or six AZD1222 recipients were SARS-CoV-2 seropositive at baseline, limiting conclusions about previously exposed vaccinees. Vaccine-associated CD4 TCRs spanned the whole spike protein, with dominant responses in regions 160-218 and 743-854. A significant rise in spike-specific TCR breadth and depth was observed after two AZD1222 doses relative to day 0 and relative to MenACWY recipients. The 56-69-year group was small, and its depth increase did not reach significance, likely because of low power. Most participants were white British and females outnumbered males, and the authors suggested that clonal diversity may have been underestimated. Reportedly, close to half of the unique spike-specific TCRs recognized epitopes lying outside the regions that are mutated in the B.1.351 and B.1.1.7 variants. Because no samples from the day 14 peak response were available, repertoires could be characterized only after the peak T cell response.

The source was peripheral blood, collected on day 0 of AZD1222 vaccination. The V and J segments used are TRBV6-5 and TRBJ2-1; too little of a D gene remains to name it. The receptor was isolated from an adult in good health. DNA sequence: TGTGCCAGCAGTTACTCCCCCTATCTTTCTGAGCAGTTCTTC. This gives the protein CASSYSPYLSEQFF.